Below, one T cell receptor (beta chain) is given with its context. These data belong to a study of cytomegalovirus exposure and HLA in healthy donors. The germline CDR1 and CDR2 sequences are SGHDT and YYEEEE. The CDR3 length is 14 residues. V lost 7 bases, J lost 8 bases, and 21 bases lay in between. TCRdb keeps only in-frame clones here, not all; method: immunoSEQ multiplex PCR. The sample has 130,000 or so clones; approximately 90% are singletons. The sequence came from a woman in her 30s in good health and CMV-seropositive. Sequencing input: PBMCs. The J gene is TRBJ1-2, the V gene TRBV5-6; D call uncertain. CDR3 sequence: CASGSPVEVTGYTF. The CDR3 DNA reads TGTGCCAGCGGCTCCCCGGTTGAGGTGACGGGCTACACCTTC.